The 10 T cell receptor beta chains given below trace back to one sample, sequenced in a study of shared clonotypes between healthy human individuals. Sequencing was performed with immunoSEQ multiplex PCR; in TCRdb, only in-frame clones are kept and a portion is missing. The sample records roughly 2.5 million clones, around nine tenths being singletons. Sample: naive CD4+ T cells sorted from blood. Described subset: CD45RA+ positively selected. The receptors stem from a young man in good health.

This clone was counted once. The rearrangement joins TRBV7-2 to TRBJ2-7; maybe TRBD1 (7 bases). The germline V gene has CDR1 SGHTA and CDR2 FQGNSA. The V end was cut by 5 bases, the J end by 9 bases, with 14 bases between. This CDR3 comprises 12 residues. CDR3 residues: CASSPDRDLQYF. CDR3 sequence (DNA): TGTGCCAGCAGCCCCGACAGGGACTTGCAGTACTTC.

The CDR3 reads CASGTGVGEQYF. CDR3 nucleotide sequence: TGTGCCTCCGGGACAGGGGTAGGCGAGCAGTACTTC. The chain has TRBV2 and TRBJ2-7; 10 bases line up with TRBD1. The CDR3 is made up of 12 amino acids. V was pared by 11 bases and J by 6 bases, with 7 bases of the junction left unmatched. Per germline, CDR1 SNHLY and CDR2 FYNNEI.

The chain combines TRBV29-1 with TRBJ1-5; D perhaps matches TRBD1 (6 bases). Germline CDR1 SQVTM, CDR2 ANQGSEA. The CDR3 contains 14 residues. The V end lost 6 bases, the J end lost 5 bases, and 17 bases lay between the germline ends. CDR3 amino acids: CSVRFGTFDQPQHF. CDR3 bases: TGCAGCGTCAGGTTCGGGACATTCGATCAGCCCCAGCATTTT.

This chain uses TRBV28 with TRBJ1-2; D might be TRBD1 (6 bases). CDR1 is MDHEN, CDR2 SYDVKM, per germline. The CDR3 contains 15 residues. V lost 3 bases and J lost 8, with 19 bases in between. In DNA, the CDR3 is TGTGCCAGCAGTTTCGGCGGGGGGCGCCCCGAAGGCTACACCTTC. Protein: CASSFGGGRPEGYTF.

Regarding this clone: At the DNA level, this CDR3 is encoded by other sequences in the same sample as well. The chain's CDR3 is CASSLGGRSTDTQYF. The CDR3 nucleotides read TGTGCCAGCAGCTTAGGGGGACGGAGCACAGATACGCAGTATTTT. The chain joins TRBV5-6 to TRBJ2-3, with a possible D match to TRBD1 (6 bases). The V and J ends lost 2 bases and 0 bases respectively, with 10 bases between them. The CDR3 loop spans 15 amino acids. CDR1 SGHDT and CDR2 YYEEEE come from the germline V gene.

The chain is built from TRBV15 and TRBJ1-1; D gene unclear. V lost 0 bases and J lost 4, with 9 bases in between. Germline values: CDR1 LNHNV, CDR2 YYDKDF (reference sequence). CDR3 length equals 14 residues. CDR3 in DNA: TGTGCCACCAGCAGAGAAGTAGGTTTCACTGAAGCTTTCTTT. Protein: CATSREVGFTEAFF.

This clone was seen once. The V gene is TRBV7-9, the J gene TRBJ2-7; the D is unclear. The germline gives CDR1 SEHNR, CDR2 FQNEAQ (reference sequence). The CDR3 runs to 15 residues. The germline V and J ends were trimmed by 1 base and 0 bases, with 10 bases remaining between them. The CDR3 coding sequence is TGTGCCAGCAGCTTAGGATTCCGGGCCTCCTACGAGCAGTACTTC. Translating gives CASSLGFRASYEQYF.

The chain uses TRBV28 and TRBJ1-1, with D hard to call. Deletions cut 3 bases from V and 0 bases from J, with 11 bases between. The CDR3 is 15 residues long. The germline CDR1 and CDR2 sequences are MDHEN and SYDVKM. CDR3 sequence reads: CASSFRGTLNTEAFF. CDR3 nucleotide sequence: TGTGCCAGCAGTTTTCGTGGAACCTTGAACACTGAAGCTTTCTTT.

Concerning this clone: Other DNA sequences of this sample code for an identical CDR3. V and J are TRBV5-1 and TRBJ1-2; TRBD1 aligns across 7 bases. The germline CDR1 and CDR2 sequences are SGHRS and YFSETQ. This CDR3 spans 14 amino acids. Unmatched junction bases numbered 7, after V lost 5 bases and J lost 3 bases. CDR3 sequence: CASSSGGADYGYTF. Written as DNA, the CDR3 is TGCGCCAGCAGTTCAGGGGGGGCAGACTATGGCTACACCTTC.

This sequence joins TRBV7-9 and TRBJ2-7; no definite D call. With 5 bases removed from V and 7 bases from J, the gap between germline ends came to 18 bases. This CDR3 region has 14 residues. Germline CDR1 SEHNR, CDR2 FQNEAQ (reference sequence). CDR3 in amino acids: CASSPGLLMGEQYF. The CDR3 DNA reads TGTGCCAGCAGCCCCGGCCTCCTAATGGGGGAGCAGTACTTC. The full variable domain, in which reference TRBV7-9 and TRBJ2-7 provide the parts outside the CDR3, is DTGVSQNPRHKITKRGQNVTFRCDPISEHNRLYWYRQTLGQGPEFLTYFQNEAQLEKSRLLSDRFSAERPKGSFSTLEIQRTEQGDSAMYLCASSPGLLMGEQYFGPGTRLTVT.